A single TCR beta chain is shown here with its context. Antigen specificity is unknown. The data were obtained in a study of cytomegalovirus exposure and HLA in healthy donors. The donors were members of the approximately 120-subject validation cohort (separate from the approximately 670-subject first cohort). Here immunoSEQ multiplex PCR was the method, and the copy in TCRdb shows in-frame clones only, minus some. The sample carries about 50,000 clones, more than 80% recorded once. Study-level points and caveats: Using the classifier, cytomegalovirus status was reportedly diagnosed with high specificity and sensitivity. The study designated about 180 TCR beta chains cytomegalovirus-associated.

J was trimmed by 9 bases and V by 6 bases; bases with no gene match: 5. Germline V lookup: CDR1 DFQATT, CDR2 SNEGSKA (reference sequence). There are 11 residues in the CDR3. The V call is TRBV20-1, the J call TRBJ2-1; 7 nucleotides match TRBD1. This sequence originates from a man aged 18-30 years in good health and CMV-seronegative. The material sequenced was PBMCs. The CDR3 loop reads CSAGDSVEQFF. The DNA for the CDR3 is TGCAGTGCCGGGGACAGCGTTGAGCAGTTCTTC.